These 21 T cell receptor beta chains share one sample of origin, sequenced in a study of tumour-infiltrating T cells in Burkitt lymphoma. TCRdb keeps only in-frame clones here, not all; method: immunoSEQ multiplex PCR. The sample shows 14,000 or so clones, 25% to 35% of them seen only once. Sequencing used tumor tissue. These TCRs come from a human donor with diffuse large B-cell lymphoma.

By share, this clone counts as medium-sized. The genes are TRBV9 and TRBJ2-2, with 10 nucleotides matching TRBD2. Unmatched junction bases numbered 8, after V lost 0 bases and J lost 3 bases. The CDR3 runs 18 residues. CDR1 is SGDLS, CDR2 YYNGEE, per germline. The CDR3 loop is CASSVDRLAGVDTGELFF. In DNA form, the CDR3 reads TGTGCCAGCAGCGTAGATCGGCTAGCGGGAGTCGACACCGGGGAGCTGTTTTTT.

This clone was recorded a few times. The gene calls are TRBV29-1 and TRBJ2-3; 10 bases align to TRBD2. The germline gives CDR1 SQVTM, CDR2 ANQGSEA. J lost 4 bases, V lost 3 bases, and 7 bases had no gene match. This CDR3 contains 15 residues. The CDR3 coding sequence is TGCAGCGTTGAGGTGCGAGCGGGAGGGCCAGATACGCAGTATTTT. Translation gives CSVEVRAGGPDTQYF.

This chain links TRBV19 with TRBJ1-5; 7 bases map to TRBD1. CDR1 is LNHDA and CDR2 is SQIVND in the germline V gene (reference sequence). CDR3 length equals 17 residues. V lost 4 bases to trimming and J lost 2 bases; unmatched junction nucleotides: 11. CDR3 DNA: TGTGCCAGTAGTAGCCGGGACAGATCGAGGGGCAATCAGCCCCAGCATTTT. It is translated as CASSSRDRSRGNQPQHF.

This clone was counted between two and nine times. This sequence joins TRBV5-1 and TRBJ2-5; no definite D call. V dropped 0 bases and J dropped 0 bases, with 6 bases sitting between them. The CDR3 loop spans 14 amino acids. The V gene's germline CDR1 is SGHRS and CDR2 YFSETQ. The CDR3 sequence is CASSLVHNQETQYF. DNA of the CDR3: TGCGCCAGCAGCTTGGTTCACAACCAAGAGACCCAGTACTTC.

The chain carries TRBV7-6 and TRBJ2-1; weak D call: TRBD2 (6 bases). The CDR3 totals 13 residues. Germline V gene sequence: CDR1 SGHVS, CDR2 FNYEAQ. Written as DNA, the CDR3 is TGTGCGACGCGGCTAGCGACGGGCCACGAGCAGTTCTTC. It yields the protein CATRLATGHEQFF.

The rearrangement links TRBV30 to TRBJ1-1; D is possibly TRBD1 (5 bases). The germline V gene has CDR1 GTSNPN and CDR2 SVGIG (reference sequence). The CDR3 runs to 11 residues. The CDR3 DNA is TGTGCTTACAGCCGACAGATTGAAGCTTTCTTT. Amino acids: CAYSRQIEAFF.

The chain joins TRBV7-8 to TRBJ2-3, with 9 bases identical to TRBD2. This CDR3 has 19 residues. The J segment lost 4 bases and the V segment lost 1 base, leaving 15 bases of the junction unmatched. Germline V gene sequence: CDR1 SGHVS, CDR2 FQNEAQ. CDR3 residues: CASSLGPSGISWPPDTQYF. CDR3 sequence (DNA): TGTGCCAGCAGCTTAGGGCCTAGCGGGATATCATGGCCCCCAGATACGCAGTATTTT.

The chain has TRBV5-1 and TRBJ1-1; D is ambiguous. V dropped 1 base and J dropped 4 bases, with 11 bases sitting between them. Germline CDR1 is SGHRS and CDR2 is YFSETQ. This CDR3 is built from 14 residues. CDR3 in amino acids: CASSLHTLGTEAFF. The CDR3 DNA reads TGCGCCAGCAGCTTGCACACTCTGGGCACTGAAGCTTTCTTT.

In its sample, this clone was seen a few times. This chain joins TRBV2 and TRBJ1-1; 8 positions match TRBD1. The CDR3 contains 16 residues. The junction had 13 bases not matched to a gene; V was cut back by 5 bases and J by 5 bases. Germline V CDR1 and CDR2: SNHLY, FYNNEI. CDR3 sequence (DNA): TGTGCCAGCAGTACAGACAGGGGATTGCCCCCAACTGAAGCTTTCTTT. Translation gives CASSTDRGLPPTEAFF.

The genes are TRBV27 and TRBJ2-2; D not resolved. V dropped 8 bases and J dropped 0 bases, with 13 bases sitting between them. Germline-derived CDR1 and CDR2 are MNHEY and SMNVEV (reference sequence). The CDR3 totals 15 residues. The CDR3 loop reads CASAASRTNTGELFF. The CDR3, as DNA: TGTGCCAGCGCTGCGAGCCGTACGAACACCGGGGAGCTGTTTTTT.

This chain links TRBV27 with TRBJ2-3, with 7 bases matching TRBD1. With 10 bases clipped from V and 4 bases from J, the junction kept 5 bases outside the gene matches. The CDR3 contains 12 residues. The germline V gene encodes CDR1 MNHEY and CDR2 SMNVEV (reference sequence). The CDR3 region has the DNA TGTGCCACGGGACAGCCCCCAGATACGCAGTATTTT. As protein: CATGQPPDTQYF.

This clone came up once. The genes are TRBV7-8 and TRBJ2-5; 8 nucleotides line up with TRBD1. The assigned J gene may be wrong: the sequence end matches TRBJ2-7 better. Germline CDR1 reads SGHVS; CDR2 reads FQNEAQ. CDR3 size: 14 residues. CDR3 nucleotide sequence: TGTGCCAGCAGGGTCGGGGGACAGGCCTACGAGCAGTACTTC. Encoded protein: CASRVGGQAYEQYF.

V is TRBV19 and J is TRBJ2-5; 9 bases are a match to TRBD2. J was trimmed by 5 bases and V by 4 bases; bases with no gene match: 5. There are 14 residues in the CDR3. Germline V gene sequence: CDR1 LNHDA, CDR2 SQIVND (reference sequence). CDR3 DNA: TGTGCCAGTAGTAATGCGGGAGGGGGCGAGACCCAGTACTTC. Its protein product is CASSNAGGGETQYF.

In its sample, this clone was seen a few times. Other DNA sequences from this sample encode an identical CDR3 as well. This chain's CDR3 is CAWRRESNQPQHF. In DNA form, the CDR3 reads TGTGCCTGGAGGAGAGAGAGCAATCAGCCCCAGCATTTT. The gene calls are TRBV30 and TRBJ1-5; no clear D gene. CDR1 is GTSNPN, CDR2 SVGIG, per germline (reference sequence). The CDR3 runs to 13 residues. With 3 bases removed from V and 1 base from J, the gap between germline ends came to 7 bases.

This clone occurred a few times. The rearrangement joins TRBV6-6 to TRBJ1-5; D remains unclear. From germline, CDR1 is MNHNY and CDR2 SVGAGI (reference sequence). This CDR3 is 16 amino acids long. V lost 2 bases and J 2 bases, leaving 13 bases between the germline ends. CDR3 in DNA: TGTGCCAGCAGTTACAGTGGGGAAAGGGGCAATCAGCCCCAGCATTTT. This sequence encodes CASSYSGERGNQPQHF.

The rearrangement links TRBV6-1 to TRBJ1-2; 7 bases fit TRBD1. This CDR3 contains 15 residues. Germline assignment: CDR1 MNHNS and CDR2 SASEGT. V dropped 7 bases and J dropped 2; count of bases not matched to a gene: 10. As DNA, the CDR3 is TGTGCCAGCACCTCCCGGACAGGACCAAACTATGGCTACACCTTC. Protein product: CASTSRTGPNYGYTF.

The chain couples TRBV5-1 to TRBJ1-2, with D unclear. The germline V gene has CDR1 SGHRS and CDR2 YFSETQ. The CDR3 extends over 12 amino acids. The germline V and J ends were trimmed by 6 bases and 5 bases, with 11 bases remaining between them. The CDR3: CASTSYGYGYTF. The CDR3 DNA reads as TGCGCCAGCACCTCTTACGGTTATGGCTACACCTTC.

The rearrangement links TRBV27 to TRBJ2-4, with unresolved D. CDR3 size: 14 residues. With 4 bases removed from V and 4 bases from J, the gap between germline ends came to 11 bases. Per the germline V gene, CDR1 is MNHEY and CDR2 is SMNVEV (reference sequence). DNA of the CDR3: TGTGCCAGCAGTTCCCGGCAGGTAAAAAACATTCAGTACTTC. It encodes CASSSRQVKNIQYF.

This clone was detected once. J is TRBJ2-7 and V is TRBV14; the match to TRBD1 covers 9 bases. V gave up 4 bases and J gave up 5 bases; unmatched junction bases: 6. This CDR3 is 14 amino acids long. Germline CDR1 is SGHDN and CDR2 is FVKESK. The CDR3, as DNA: TGTGCCAGCAGCCTCAGACAGGGGGGTCACGAGCAGTACTTC. Its protein is CASSLRQGGHEQYF.

J is TRBJ2-7 and V is TRBV2; TRBD1 is a possible D gene (6 bases). V was cut by 8 bases and J by 1 base, with 6 bases left in between. The CDR3 contains 11 residues. Germline loops: CDR1 SNHLY, CDR2 FYNNEI. For the CDR3, the DNA is TGTGCCAGCCAGGGGTCCTACGAGCAGTACTTC. Translating gives CASQGSYEQYF.

The chain carries TRBV28 and TRBJ2-1; TRBD2 matches at 7 bases. The germline V gene encodes CDR1 MDHEN and CDR2 SYDVKM. V was pared by 1 base and J by 0 bases, with 3 bases of the junction left unmatched. CDR3 length: 16 amino acids. The CDR3 nucleotides read TGTGCCAGCAGTTTATATGGCGGGAGCTCCTACAATGAGCAGTTCTTC. This gives the protein CASSLYGGSSYNEQFF.